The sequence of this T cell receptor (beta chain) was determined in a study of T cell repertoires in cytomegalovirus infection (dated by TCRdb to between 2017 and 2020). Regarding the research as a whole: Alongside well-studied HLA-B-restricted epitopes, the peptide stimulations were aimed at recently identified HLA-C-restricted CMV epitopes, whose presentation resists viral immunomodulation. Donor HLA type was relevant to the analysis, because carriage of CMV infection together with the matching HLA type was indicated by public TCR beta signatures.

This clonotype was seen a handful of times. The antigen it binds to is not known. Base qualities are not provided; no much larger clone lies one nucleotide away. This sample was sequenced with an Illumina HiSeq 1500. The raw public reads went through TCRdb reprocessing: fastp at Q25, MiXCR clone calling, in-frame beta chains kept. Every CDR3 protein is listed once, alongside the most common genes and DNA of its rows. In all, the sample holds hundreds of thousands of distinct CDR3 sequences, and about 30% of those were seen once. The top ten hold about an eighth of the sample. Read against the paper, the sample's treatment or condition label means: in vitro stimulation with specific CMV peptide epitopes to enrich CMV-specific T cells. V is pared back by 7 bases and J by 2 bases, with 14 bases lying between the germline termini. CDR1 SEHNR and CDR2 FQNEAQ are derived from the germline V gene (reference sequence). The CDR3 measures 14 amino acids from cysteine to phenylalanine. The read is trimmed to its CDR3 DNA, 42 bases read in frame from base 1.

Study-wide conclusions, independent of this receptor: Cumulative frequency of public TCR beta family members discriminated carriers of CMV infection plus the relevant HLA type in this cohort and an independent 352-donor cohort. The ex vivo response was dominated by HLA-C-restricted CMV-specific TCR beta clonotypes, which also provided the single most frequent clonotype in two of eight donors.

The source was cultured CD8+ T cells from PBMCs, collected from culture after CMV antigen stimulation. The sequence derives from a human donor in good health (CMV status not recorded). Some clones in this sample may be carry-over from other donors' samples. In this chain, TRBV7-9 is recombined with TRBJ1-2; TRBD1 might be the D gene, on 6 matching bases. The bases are TGTGCCAGCACCCCCCCAGGGGCCAACTATGGCTACACCTTC. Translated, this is CASTPPGANYGYTF. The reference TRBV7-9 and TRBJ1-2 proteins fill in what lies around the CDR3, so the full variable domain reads DTGVSQNPRHKITKRGQNVTFRCDPISEHNRLYWYRQTLGQGPEFLTYFQNEAQLEKSRLLSDRFSAERPKGSFSTLEIQRTEQGDSAMYLCASTPPGANYGYTFGSGTRLTVV.